This T cell receptor beta chain appears in the sequencing data of a study of CD8+ T cells in alopecia areata. Study-level points and caveats: Scalp sequencing also captures normal skin's resident alphabeta T cells.

Extracted RNA was reverse transcribed into cDNA, the sequencing template. Some clones are missing from TCRdb's copy, which holds only in-frame ones; the method was immunoSEQ multiplex PCR. The table lists 170,000 or so clones, 59% of them singletons. Germline values: CDR1 SGHDT, CDR2 YYEEEE. V gave up 0 bases and J gave up 3 bases; unmatched junction bases: 8. The CDR3 consists of 16 residues. Regarding this clone: Its antigen is not identified.

The receptor's source is a human donor with alopecia areata. The chain recombines TRBV5-6 with TRBJ2-7, with TRBD1 identical over 8 bases. The starting material was CD4+ T cells sorted from blood, obtained at week 0. CDR3 in DNA: TGTGCCAGCAGCTTGGTGGGACAGGCATTCGACTACGAGCAGTACTTC. Encoded protein: CASSLVGQAFDYEQYF.